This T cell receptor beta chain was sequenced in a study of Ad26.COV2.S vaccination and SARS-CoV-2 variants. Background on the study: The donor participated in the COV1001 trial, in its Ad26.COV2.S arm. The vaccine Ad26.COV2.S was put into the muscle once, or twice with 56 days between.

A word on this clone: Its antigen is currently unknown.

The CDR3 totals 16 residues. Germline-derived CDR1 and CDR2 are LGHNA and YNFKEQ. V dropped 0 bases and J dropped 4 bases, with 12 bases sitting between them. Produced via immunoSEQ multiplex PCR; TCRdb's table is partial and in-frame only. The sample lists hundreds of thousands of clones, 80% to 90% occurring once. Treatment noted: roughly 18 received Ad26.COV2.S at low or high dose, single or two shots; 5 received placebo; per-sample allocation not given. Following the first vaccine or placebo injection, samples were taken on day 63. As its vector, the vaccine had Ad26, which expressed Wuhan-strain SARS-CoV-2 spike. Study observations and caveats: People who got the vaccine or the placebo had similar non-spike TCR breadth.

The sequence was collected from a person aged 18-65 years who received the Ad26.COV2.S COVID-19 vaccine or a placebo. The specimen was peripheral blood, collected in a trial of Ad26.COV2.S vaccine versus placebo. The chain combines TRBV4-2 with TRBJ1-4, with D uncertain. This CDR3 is CASSQDQGRYNEKLFF. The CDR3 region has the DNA TGTGCCAGCAGCCAAGATCAAGGGAGGTATAATGAAAAACTGTTTTTT.